This T cell receptor (beta chain) comes out of a study of OX40 agonist ivuxolimab in advanced cancers. General observations from the study: Expanded peripheral T-cell antigen specificity went undetermined. Clonal expansion by week 6 occurred in CD4+ and CD8+ blood T cells (at 0.1 to 3.0 mg/kg).

Data came from immunoSEQ multiplex PCR; TCRdb stores just in-frame clones and leaves some out. The table has approximately 90,000 clones, around 88% seen once. About this clone: Antigen: not known.

This CDR3 has 14 residues. Germline V gene sequence: CDR1 MDHEN, CDR2 SYDVKM. Trimming removed 4 bases from V and 2 bases from J; junction bases left unmatched: 4. The sample consisted of CD4+ or CD8+ T cells sorted from blood, taken in a trial of the OX40 agonist ivuxolimab. The chain recombines TRBV28 with TRBJ1-2; 7 positions agree with TRBD1. The TCR sequence derives from an adult with an advanced solid tumor such as melanoma, head and neck, liver or kidney cancer. CDR3 nucleotide sequence: TGTGCCAGCAGTTCAGGGGGGGAAAACTATGGCTACACCTTC. It codes for CASSSGGENYGYTF.